This TCR beta chain originates from a study of blood T cell repertoires in COVID-19. The overall study: Samples of COVID-19 (acute and convalescent) were obtained from the United States, Italy and Spain. PBMCs, B-cell-depleted T cells, or T cells provided the cDNA or gDNA that made up the material.

Original analysis: Cell counts per sample came from amplifying reference gene primers. Using immunoSEQ multiplex PCR, the repertoire was profiled, and TCRdb retains in-frame clones only, with some absent. Clone size and V and J calls were adopted from that table, with D and trimming inferred from the DNA. The sample has around 200,000 clones, around 85% seen once. CDR1 and CDR2 (germline): SGHDN, FVKESK. V lost 4 bases and J lost 9; bases outside the gene matches: 12. There are 15 residues in the CDR3. Patients at the Seattle site were enrolled during active infection and followed longitudinally. Source material: peripheral blood. This receptor was identified in an older woman with COVID-19, enrolled during active disease. The V and J genes are TRBV14 and TRBJ2-1; 7 positions match TRBD2. The CDR3 loop reads CASSPPLGGYLEQFF. CDR3 DNA: TGTGCCAGCAGCCCCCCGCTCGGGGGGTACCTTGAGCAGTTCTTC.